This entry is about one T cell receptor beta chain. This sample was taken from a study of blood T cell repertoires in COVID-19. Per germline, CDR1 MNHNS and CDR2 SASEGT. Trimming took off 2 bases at V and 3 bases at J, with 11 bases between the two ends. This CDR3 region has 15 residues. Participant ages covered about 18 to 100 years across 24 US areas. Data came from immunoSEQ multiplex PCR; TCRdb stores just in-frame clones and leaves some out. The table has 300,000 to 400,000 clones, more than 75% seen once. The receptor was isolated from a woman aged 25-40 years with acute COVID-19. This sequence joins TRBV6-1 and TRBJ2-1, with D hard to call. Input material: PBMCs or T cells enriched from blood (not recorded which). The CDR3 loop reads CASSEWQASYNEQFF. Here the CDR3 DNA reads TGTGCCAGCAGTGAATGGCAGGCCAGCTACAATGAGCAGTTCTTC.